Listed here are 21 T cell receptor beta chains from one sample, sequenced in a study of T cells in Graves' hyperthyroidism and ophthalmopathy. From RNA transcripts, TCR beta CDR3 regions were amplified. A first-round RT-PCR of the TCR CDR3 used the HTBI primer set. MiXCR was run by TCRdb on the multiplex PCR reads, yielding one entry per CDR3 protein. This sample has about 640,000 distinct CDR3 sequences; under 25% occur once, and the top ten carry about 34%. The sample consisted of blood. These receptors were taken from a man in his thirties or forties with Graves' ophthalmopathy.

This clonotype was counted a few times. The J gene is TRBJ2-1, the V gene TRBV9; TRBD2 aligns across 14 bases. The CDR3 contains 16 residues. CDR1 and CDR2 (germline): SGDLS, YYNGEE. V was pared by 3 bases and J by 10 bases, with 9 bases of the junction left unmatched. The CDR3 loop reads CASSAEGLAGVREQFF. CDR3 DNA: TGTGCCAGCAGCGCCGAGGGACTAGCGGGAGTTCGGGAGCAGTTCTTC.

This clonotype was counted only a few times. The chain recombines TRBV11-2 with TRBJ1-2; D may be TRBD1 (5 bases). Germline V gene sequence: CDR1 SGHAT, CDR2 FQNNGV. The CDR3 loop spans 13 amino acids. Trimming took off 5 bases at V and 4 bases at J, with 11 bases between the two ends. The CDR3 region is CASSVGQIYGYTF. CDR3 coding DNA: TGTGCCAGCAGCGTAGGACAAATCTATGGCTACACCTTC.

This clonotype came up a few times. The V call is TRBV3-1, the J call TRBJ1-2; D remains unclear. Germline CDR1 reads LGHDT; CDR2 reads YNNKEL (reference sequence). The CDR3 is 17 residues long. V was shortened by 1 base and J by 0 bases, with 15 bases between the two germline ends. CDR3 loop: CASSQVIWAGTNYGYTF. The CDR3 region has the DNA TGTGCCAGCAGCCAAGTTATATGGGCAGGTACTAACTATGGCTACACCTTC.

This clonotype occurred many times. The chain joins TRBV3-1 to TRBJ2-7, with a weak D call TRBD2 (6 bases). CDR3 length: 15 residues. Germline V CDR1 and CDR2: LGHDT, YNNKEL (reference sequence). V lost 2 bases and J lost 5, with 16 bases in between. The CDR3 loop reads CASSQKETGDHEQYF. DNA for the CDR3: TGTGCCAGCAGCCAAAAGGAGACGGGGGACCACGAGCAGTACTTC.

This clonotype has a handful of counts. This rearrangement joins TRBV27 to TRBJ2-3; 10 bases agree with TRBD2. Germline V gene sequence: CDR1 MNHEY, CDR2 SMNVEV (reference sequence). Germline trimming cut 6 bases from V and 1 base from J; bases unmatched to any gene: 7. The CDR3 length is 16 residues. This CDR3 reads CASSIPGTSGTDTQYF. The CDR3 DNA reads as TGTGCCAGCAGCATCCCCGGGACTAGCGGCACAGATACGCAGTATTTT.

The sample holds a few counts of this clonotype. The chain uses TRBV6-1 and TRBJ1-2; weak D call: TRBD1 (6 bases). Germline V gives CDR1 MNHNS, CDR2 SASEGT. The V gene lost 11 bases and the J gene lost 5 bases, with 21 bases spanning the gap. CDR3 length equals 14 residues. This CDR3 reads CASRVGGVNYGYTF. The CDR3 region has the DNA TGTGCCTCCCGGGTGGGGGGCGTTAATTATGGCTACACCTTC.

Only a few counts were recorded for this clonotype. The V and J genes are TRBV2 and TRBJ1-6; 8 positions match TRBD1. V lost 3 bases and J lost 7; bases outside the gene matches: 2. CDR1 is SNHLY and CDR2 is FYNNEI in the germline V gene. The CDR3 sequence is 14 residues long. The CDR3 reads CASSETGVNSPLHF. DNA for the CDR3: TGTGCCAGCAGTGAGACAGGGGTCAATTCACCCCTCCACTTT.

The V gene is TRBV11-2, the J gene TRBJ1-1; the match to TRBD1 covers 7 bases. This CDR3 has 16 residues. J gave up 3 bases and V 5 bases, and 12 bases lay outside the gene matches. From germline, CDR1 is SGHAT and CDR2 FQNNGV. DNA for the CDR3: TGTGCCAGCAGCCAATTGGGAGGGGGCGCGTACACTGAAGCTTTCTTT. It encodes CASSQLGGGAYTEAFF.

The genes are TRBV6-6 and TRBJ2-2, with unresolved D. Germline-derived CDR1 and CDR2 are MNHNY and SVGAGI (reference sequence). The V and J ends lost 1 base and 6 bases respectively, with 15 bases between them. The CDR3 runs to 16 residues. The CDR3 nucleotides are TGTGCCAGCAGTTACTTGAATCCTGGAACGGCCGGGGAGCTGTTTTTT. Translation: CASSYLNPGTAGELFF.

This clonotype was counted many times. CDR3 loop: CASSLETTLRGNEQFF. The CDR3 DNA sequence: TGTGCCAGCAGCTTAGAAACGACCCTGAGGGGCAATGAGCAGTTCTTC. V is TRBV7-2 and J is TRBJ2-1; either TRBD1 or TRBD2 may supply D (5 bases each). The germline CDR1 and CDR2 sequences are SGHTA and FQGNSA. V dropped 1 base and J dropped 6 bases, with 16 bases sitting between them. The CDR3 is made up of 16 amino acids.

This clonotype was observed a few times. The rearrangement links TRBV5-6 to TRBJ1-5; no clear D. Germline CDR1 is SGHDT and CDR2 is YYEEEE. This CDR3 spans 12 amino acids. In DNA form, the CDR3 reads TGTGCGAAGCGCCCCGTTTCCCAGCCCCAGCATTTT. Amino acid sequence: CAKRPVSQPQHF.

This sequence joins TRBV5-1 and TRBJ2-1, with a tentative D call TRBD1 (6 bases). CDR1 and CDR2 (germline): SGHRS, YFSETQ. Trimming stripped 0 bases from V and 15 bases from J, with 16 bases between. This CDR3 comprises 13 residues. CDR3 sequence reads: CASSLEGHLPPFF. For the CDR3, the DNA is TGCGCCAGCAGCTTGGAGGGACACCTTCCACCGTTCTTC.

The V call is TRBV20-1, the J call TRBJ2-5, with TRBD2 identical over 13 bases. The J segment lost 9 bases and the V segment lost 5 bases, leaving 9 bases of the junction unmatched. Germline CDR1 DFQATT, CDR2 SNEGSKA (reference sequence). This CDR3 spans 14 amino acids. The chain's CDR3 is CSAFGLAGELAQYF. The CDR3 nucleotides read TGCAGTGCTTTTGGACTAGCGGGAGAGCTGGCCCAGTACTTC.

This clonotype has only a few counts. The chain carries TRBV20-1 and TRBJ1-5, with TRBD1 identical over 8 bases. Trimming at V came to 5 bases and at J to 0 bases, leaving 12 bases not matched to a gene. This CDR3 has 17 amino acids. Germline assignment: CDR1 DFQATT and CDR2 SNEGSKA (reference sequence). CDR3 sequence: CSASTGVPIYSNQPQHF. CDR3 bases: TGCAGTGCTTCGACAGGGGTCCCGATCTATAGCAATCAGCCCCAGCATTTT.

The V call is TRBV29-1, the J call TRBJ2-5, with TRBD1 matching over 7 bases. Germline CDR1 SQVTM, CDR2 ANQGSEA. This CDR3 has 12 residues. J lost 4 bases, V lost 7 bases, and 6 bases had no gene match. This CDR3 reads CSGTGMVETQYF. The CDR3 region has the DNA TGCAGCGGGACAGGCATGGTAGAGACCCAGTACTTC.

This clonotype has at least ten counts. The chain has TRBV28 and TRBJ1-1; no clear D gene. Germline assignment: CDR1 MDHEN and CDR2 SYDVKM. Trimming took 5 bases from V and 8 from J, leaving 18 bases between them. This CDR3 is built from 14 residues. CDR3 residues: CASSQATGPVEAFF. CDR3 DNA: TGTGCCAGCAGTCAGGCCACCGGCCCCGTAGAAGCTTTCTTT.

Concerning this clonotype: A read error is possible here, since a much larger clone lies one base away. V and J are TRBV12-3 or TRBV12-4 and TRBJ2-3, with 7 nucleotides matching TRBD2. There are 15 residues in the CDR3. Unmatched junction bases numbered 6, after V lost 3 bases and J lost 3 bases. The CDR3 bases are TGTGCCAGCAGTTTCAGTGCGGGAGAGACAGATACGCAGTATTTT. It codes for CASSFSAGETDTQYF.

The rearrangement links TRBV7-9 to TRBJ2-1; TRBD1 aligns across 8 bases. J gave up 4 bases and V 5 bases, and 7 bases lay outside the gene matches. Germline V lookup: CDR1 SEHNR, CDR2 FQNEAQ (reference sequence). The CDR3 consists of 15 residues. CDR3 amino acids: CASSGGQGAYNEQFF. The CDR3 coding sequence is TGTGCCAGCAGCGGAGGACAGGGCGCGTACAATGAGCAGTTCTTC. Full variable domain (remainder filled in from reference TRBV7-9 and TRBJ2-1): DTGVSQNPRHKITKRGQNVTFRCDPISEHNRLYWYRQTLGQGPEFLTYFQNEAQLEKSRLLSDRFSAERPKGSFSTLEIQRTEQGDSAMYLCASSGGQGAYNEQFFGPGTRLTVL.

Only a few counts were recorded for this clonotype. This sequence joins TRBV9 and TRBJ2-7; tentatively, D is TRBD2 (6 bases). The CDR3 runs to 16 residues. Germline CDR1 and CDR2: SGDLS and YYNGEE. V lost 2 bases and J lost 4, with 19 bases in between. CDR3: CASSVSMAGSKYEQYF. The CDR3 DNA follows: TGTGCCAGCAGCGTCTCCATGGCGGGATCCAAATACGAGCAGTACTTC. Variable domain in full (rest from reference TRBV9 and TRBJ2-7): DSGVTQTPKHLITATGQRVTLRCSPRSGDLSVYWYQQSLDQGLQFLIQYYNGEERAKGNILERFSAQQFPDLHSELNLSSLELGDSALYFCASSVSMAGSKYEQYFGPGTRLTVT.

The sample holds a few counts of this clonotype. The J gene is TRBJ2-1, the V gene TRBV20-1; the match to TRBD2 covers 10 bases. The CDR3 has 16 residues. J gave up 7 bases and V 0 bases, and 9 bases lay outside the gene matches. Germline V gene sequence: CDR1 DFQATT, CDR2 SNEGSKA (reference sequence). CDR3 region: CSARDWSGRAGNEQFF. The CDR3 DNA reads as TGCAGTGCTAGAGATTGGAGCGGGAGGGCCGGGAATGAGCAGTTCTTC.

This clonotype was counted between two and nine times. The gene calls are TRBV4-1 and TRBJ2-7, with D unclear. The germline V gene has CDR1 MGHRA and CDR2 YSYEKL. Trimming took 2 bases from V and 4 from J, leaving 15 bases between them. The CDR3 sequence is 15 residues long. The CDR3 region is CASSQKEATTYEQYF. In DNA form, the CDR3 reads TGCGCCAGCAGCCAAAAAGAGGCAACCACTTACGAGCAGTACTTC.